These T cell receptor beta chains were read from a single sample in a study of pediatric ulcerative colitis. Sequenced by immunoSEQ multiplex PCR; TCRdb stores in-frame clones only, minus some. The repertoire consists of 15,000 or so clones, with more than 70% occurring once and the leading ten covering roughly 4.5%. Sequences were obtained from gut tissue. The receptors stem from a boy younger than 18 who was a control in a study of pediatric ulcerative colitis. Each CDR3 is given with its conserved first and last residue. Each record gives: clone size, V gene, J gene, D gene, CDR3 protein, CDR3 DNA. The D gene is left open where the match is weak. Clone size is not always given. Where it is, it says once, few, many or a class for expanded clones.

few,TRBV11-1,TRBJ2-1,TRBD2,CASSPRLAGANEQFF,TGTGCCAGCAGCCCACGACTAGCGGGAGCTAATGAGCAGTTCTTC
once,TRBV7-3,TRBJ1-2,-,CASSLARDYGYTF,TGTGCCAGCAGCTTAGCCAGGGACTATGGCTACACCTTC
-,TRBV28,TRBJ1-4,-,CASSHGEVEEKLFF,TGTGCCAGCAGTCACGGGGAAGTGGAAGAAAAACTGTTTTTT
-,TRBV27,TRBJ2-6,TRBD2,CASSPRGLAGGPSGANVLTF,TGTGCCAGCAGCCCCCGGGGACTAGCGGGAGGGCCCTCTGGGGCCAACGTCCTGACTTTC
-,TRBV27,TRBJ1-2,TRBD1,CASSLGRGGDSYGYTF,TGTGCCAGCAGTTTAGGAAGGGGAGGGGACAGCTATGGCTACACCTTC
-,TRBV10-3,TRBJ2-7,-,CAITRQPTYEQYF,TGTGCCATCACGCGTCAACCCACCTACGAGCAGTACTTC
once,TRBV6-1,TRBJ1-1,TRBD1,CASSEVGGFTEAFF,TGTGCCAGCAGTGAGGTAGGGGGCTTCACTGAAGCTTTCTTT
-,TRBV29-1,TRBJ2-2,TRBD1,CSVEMGEPKQGAGTGELFF,TGCAGCGTTGAAATGGGCGAGCCCAAACAGGGGGCTGGCACCGGGGAGCTGTTTTTT
-,TRBV5-4,TRBJ2-7,TRBD1,CASSRRGSYEQYF,TGTGCCAGCAGCCGCAGGGGGTCCTACGAGCAGTACTTC
few,TRBV21-1,TRBJ2-5,-,CAKAGGWLGETQYF,TGTGCCAAAGCCGGGGGTTGGTTGGGAGAGACCCAGTACTTC
-,TRBV11-2,TRBJ2-1,-,CASSLETQLAEQFF,TGTGCCAGCAGCTTAGAGACCCAGCTCGCTGAGCAGTTCTTC
-,TRBV5-6,TRBJ2-7,-,CASSVSFDEQYF,TGTGCCAGCAGCGTCTCCTTCGACGAGCAGTACTTC
-,TRBV9,TRBJ2-1,TRBD1,CASSPGQGAYNEQFF,TGTGCCAGCAGCCCCGGACAGGGGGCCTACAATGAGCAGTTCTTC
-,TRBV6-1,TRBJ1-1,-,CASSEAWGGWTEAFF,TGTGCCAGCAGTGAAGCTTGGGGAGGTTGGACTGAAGCTTTCTTT
-,TRBV7-2,TRBJ2-1,TRBD2,CASSSSAGGAHEQFF,TGTGCCAGCAGCTCCTCAGCGGGAGGGGCCCATGAGCAGTTCTTC
-,TRBV6-5,TRBJ2-3,-,CASSPWEGTQYF,TGTGCCAGCAGTCCCTGGGAAGGAACGCAGTATTTT
-,TRBV6-1,TRBJ2-5,-,CASSERYGENEYQETQYF,TGTGCCAGCAGTGAAAGATATGGGGAGAACGAGTACCAAGAGACCCAGTACTTC
-,TRBV7-3,TRBJ2-1,-,CASSPGRGSYNEQFF,TGTGCCAGCAGCCCCGGGCGAGGCTCCTACAATGAGCAGTTCTTC
-,TRBV18,TRBJ2-2,-,CASSPTLISGNTGELFF,TGTGCCAGCTCACCTACCTTGATAAGCGGAAACACCGGGGAGCTGTTTTTT
-,TRBV5-5,TRBJ1-4,-,CASSLGDGDEKLFF,TGTGCCAGCAGCTTGGGAGACGGGGATGAAAAACTGTTTTTT
few,TRBV29-1,TRBJ1-4,-,CSVEGEANEKLFF,TGCAGCGTTGAGGGTGAGGCTAATGAAAAACTGTTTTTT
-,TRBV10-3,TRBJ1-4,-,CAIGGKANEKLFF,TGTGCCATCGGTGGGAAGGCTAATGAAAAACTGTTTTTT
-,TRBV11-2,TRBJ2-3,-,CASSFLAKTDTQYF,TGTGCCAGCAGCTTTTTGGCCAAGACAGATACGCAGTATTTT
-,TRBV7-6,TRBJ2-7,-,CASSLNLGEQYF,TGTGCCAGCAGCTTAAACCTAGGCGAGCAGTACTTC
-,TRBV2,TRBJ2-1,-,CASSPPLALSSYNEQFF,TGTGCCAGCAGTCCACCCTTAGCGCTAAGCTCCTACAATGAGCAGTTCTTC
-,TRBV28,TRBJ2-3,-,CASSLGGTDTQYF,TGTGCCAGCAGTTTAGGGGGCACAGATACGCAGTATTTT
-,TRBV5-4,TRBJ2-7,-,CASSLDISSYEQYF,TGTGCCAGCAGCTTGGACATATCCTCCTACGAGCAGTACTTC
-,TRBV11-3,TRBJ1-1,TRBD1,CASSFGQGGTEAFF,TGTGCCAGCAGCTTCGGACAGGGGGGCACTGAAGCTTTCTTT
once,TRBV7-9,TRBJ2-7,-,CASSSSGAGPPYEQYF,TGTGCCAGCAGCTCCTCGGGGGCAGGGCCACCCTACGAGCAGTACTTC
-,TRBV2,TRBJ2-1,TRBD2,CASSRGTSGTFNEQFF,TGTGCCAGCAGTCGCGGGACTAGCGGGACGTTCAATGAGCAGTTCTTC
-,TRBV6-5,TRBJ2-3,TRBD2,CASRPLAGSDTQYF,TGTGCCAGCAGACCCCTAGCGGGTTCAGATACGCAGTATTTT
-,TRBV4-1,TRBJ2-3,-,CASSQGAVGVWTDTQYF,TGCGCCAGCAGCCAAGGAGCGGTAGGTGTTTGGACAGATACGCAGTATTTT
once,TRBV7-2,TRBJ2-4,-,CASSLGLAKNIQYF,TGTGCCAGCAGCCTGGGCTTAGCCAAAAACATTCAGTACTTC
-,TRBV2,TRBJ2-3,TRBD2,CASSPAGGFTDTQYF,TGTGCCAGCTCCCCGGCGGGAGGCTTCACAGATACGCAGTATTTT
once,TRBV11-3,TRBJ2-3,-,CASSLSDTQYF,TGTGCCAGCAGCTTATCCGATACGCAGTATTTT
-,TRBV25-1,TRBJ2-1,TRBD2,CASSLAGVYYNEQFF,TGTGCCAGCAGTCTAGCGGGAGTTTACTACAATGAGCAGTTCTTC
few,TRBV5-1,TRBJ2-7,TRBD2,CASSHSGRGTYEQYF,TGCGCCAGCAGCCACAGCGGGAGAGGGACCTACGAGCAGTACTTC
-,TRBV7-8,TRBJ2-3,-,CASSPGFDTQYF,TGTGCCAGCAGCCCCGGTTTTGATACGCAGTATTTT
-,TRBV5-1,TRBJ1-4,-,CASSLVPGREKLFF,TGCGCCAGCAGCTTGGTTCCAGGGCGTGAAAAACTGTTTTTT
-,TRBV12-5,TRBJ2-3,TRBD2,CASGLGALAGGGADTQYF,TGTGCTAGTGGTTTAGGGGCGCTAGCGGGAGGTGGGGCAGATACGCAGTATTTT
-,TRBV2,TRBJ2-5,TRBD1,CASAQLPGGIVETQYF,TGTGCCAGCGCCCAACTCCCAGGGGGTATCGTGGAGACCCAGTACTTC
-,TRBV6-5,TRBJ2-3,-,CASSSTRDTQYF,TGTGCCAGCAGTTCCACCAGGGATACGCAGTATTTT
-,TRBV5-4,TRBJ2-5,-,CASSLSGAGQETQYF,TGTGCCAGCAGCTTGTCGGGGGCAGGCCAAGAGACCCAGTACTTC